The 9 T cell receptor beta chains below come from one sample, sequenced in a study of cytomegalovirus exposure and HLA in healthy donors. Produced via immunoSEQ multiplex PCR; TCRdb's table is partial and in-frame only. The sample comprises around 120,000 clones, roughly 89% of which are singletons, and approximately 2.1% rests with the top ten. Sequencing was carried out using PBMCs. Receptors originate from a woman aged 18-30 years in good health and CMV-seronegative.

The CDR3 nucleotides are TGTGCCAGTAGTGGCAGGGTGCAAGAGACCCAGTACTTC. Protein: CASSGRVQETQYF. The chain employs TRBV19 and TRBJ2-5; tentatively, D is TRBD1 (5 bases). CDR1 and CDR2 (germline): LNHDA, SQIVND (reference sequence). This CDR3 contains 13 residues. Trimming stripped 5 bases from V and 2 bases from J, with 9 bases between.

This chain links TRBV6-1 with TRBJ2-2; 10 nucleotides line up with TRBD2. Germline lookup yields CDR1 MNHNS and CDR2 SASEGT. V shed 2 bases and J 7 bases; nucleotides not matched to a gene: 7. CDR3 length: 16 residues. The CDR3 spells CASSEFGASGSGELFF. As DNA, the CDR3 is TGTGCCAGCAGTGAATTTGGGGCTAGCGGGAGCGGGGAGCTGTTTTTT.

The chain uses TRBV19 and TRBJ2-1; 9 bases align to TRBD2. CDR1 is LNHDA and CDR2 is SQIVND in the germline V gene (reference sequence). The CDR3 has 15 residues. Germline trimming cut 6 bases from V and 8 bases from J; bases unmatched to any gene: 11. The CDR3 nucleotides read TGTGCCAGTAGACTGATAGCGGGGGTAAACGATGAGCAGTTCTTC. Translation gives CASRLIAGVNDEQFF. Full variable domain (remainder filled in from reference TRBV19 and TRBJ2-1): DGGITQSPKYLFRKEGQNVTLSCEQNLNHDAMYWYRQDPGQGLRLIYYSQIVNDFQKGDIAEGYSVSREKKESFPLTVTSAQKNPTAFYLCASRLIAGVNDEQFFGPGTRLTVL.

The rearrangement links TRBV9 to TRBJ2-2; D ambiguous. Germline V gives CDR1 SGDLS, CDR2 YYNGEE. Trimming removed 0 bases from V and 3 bases from J, with 9 bases in between. The CDR3 spans 15 residues. Written as DNA, the CDR3 is TGTGCCAGCAGCGTAGAGTGGCAGTACACCGGGGAGCTGTTTTTT. Translated: CASSVEWQYTGELFF.

The V and J genes are TRBV7-2 and TRBJ2-7; 9 bases fit TRBD2. The CDR3 has 15 amino acids. Germline V CDR1 and CDR2: SGHTA, FQGNSA. J gave up 4 bases and V 5 bases, and 9 bases lay outside the gene matches. CDR3 in amino acids: CASSPAPSGDYEQYF. DNA of the CDR3: TGTGCCAGCAGCCCCGCCCCTAGCGGGGATTACGAGCAGTACTTC. The full variable domain, its missing parts supplied by reference TRBV7-2 and TRBJ2-7, is GAGVSQSPSNKVTEKGKDVELRCDPISGHTALYWYRQSLGQGLEFLIYFQGNSAPDKSGLPSDRFSAERTGGSVSTLTIQRTQQEDSAVYLCASSPAPSGDYEQYFGPGTRLTVT.

This clone was observed once. CDR3: CASSRILSDRYTGELFF. The CDR3 DNA reads as TGTGCCAGCAGCCGAATCCTCTCAGACAGGTACACCGGGGAGCTGTTTTTT. The rearrangement uses TRBV7-9 and TRBJ2-2; D might be TRBD1 (6 bases). The CDR3 covers 17 residues. Germline CDR1 SEHNR, CDR2 FQNEAQ (reference sequence). The V and J ends lost 5 bases and 3 bases respectively, with 19 bases between them.

The V call is TRBV5-1, the J call TRBJ2-1, with a possible D match to TRBD2 (5 bases). The CDR3 length is 14 residues. Trimming removed 0 bases at V and 6 bases at J, with 10 bases between. Germline values: CDR1 SGHRS, CDR2 YFSETQ. CDR3 nucleotide sequence: TGCGCCAGCAGCTTGGAACTAGGAGTCAATGAGCAGTTCTTC. As protein: CASSLELGVNEQFF. Supplemented by reference TRBV5-1 and TRBJ2-1, the full variable domain reads KAGVTQTPRYLIKTRGQQVTLSCSPISGHRSVSWYQQTPGQGLQFLFEYFSETQRNKGNFPGRFSGRQFSNSRSEMNVSTLELGDSALYLCASSLELGVNEQFFGPGTRLTVL.

The V and J genes are TRBV4-1 and TRBJ1-6; D not resolved. Germline V CDR1 and CDR2: MGHRA, YSYEKL. Trimming pared 4 bases from V and 7 bases from J, leaving 14 bases between. This CDR3 comprises 15 residues. Written as DNA, the CDR3 is TGCGCCAGCAGCCTGTCCATCACGGGAAATTCACCCCTCCACTTT. This codes for CASSLSITGNSPLHF.

J is TRBJ2-7 and V is TRBV30; TRBD1 is a possible D gene (5 bases). Trimming cost V 0 bases and J 6 bases, with 15 bases left between them. The germline V gene has CDR1 GTSNPN and CDR2 SVGIG (reference sequence). CDR3 size: 14 residues. This chain's CDR3 is CAWSVNPSRVEQYF. The CDR3 nucleotides are TGTGCCTGGAGTGTAAACCCCAGCAGGGTCGAGCAGTACTTC. The variable domain in full, with the rest retrieved from reference TRBV30 and TRBJ2-7, is SQTIHQWPATLVQPVGSPLSLECTVEGTSNPNLYWYRQAAGRGLQLLFYSVGIGQISSEVPQNLSASRPQDRQFILSSKKLLLSDSGFYLCAWSVNPSRVEQYFGPGTRLTVT.